The subject of this entry is one T cell receptor (beta chain). From the 5' RACE reads, TCRdb called clonotypes with MiXCR, one entry per CDR3 protein. The table records 65,000 to 90,000 distinct CDR3 sequences, roughly 5% of them present only once. This sample is part of a study of T cells of healthy individuals. The CDR3 is 15 residues long. The ends lost 0 bases at V and 0 bases at J; junction bases unmatched: 1. The germline V gene encodes CDR1 SGHTS and CDR2 YDEGEE. This receptor was obtained from a female donor in good health. J is TRBJ2-7 and V is TRBV5-8; 9 bases line up with TRBD1. The chain's CDR3 is CASSLGDRDSYEQYF. The CDR3 DNA follows: TGTGCCAGCAGCTTGGGGGACAGGGACTCCTACGAGCAGTACTTC.